This T cell receptor beta chain stems from a study of T cell clonotyping in hematopoietic cell transplantation. Data came from immunoSEQ multiplex PCR; TCRdb stores just in-frame clones and leaves some out. The data hold 10,000 to 15,000 clones, with around 68% observed a single time. General study findings and limits: Pathologically expanded recipient clonotypes increased progressively from day 30 to day 180 as diversity fell.

CDR1 and CDR2 (germline): MNHEY, SMNVEV (reference sequence). This CDR3 is built from 13 residues. Trimming left V 2 bases short and J 4 bases short, with 8 bases between. This clone was found a few times. Its antigen is unknown. The chain joins TRBV27 to TRBJ1-2; D possibly corresponds to TRBD1 (6 bases). Sequencing used peripheral blood mononuclear cells, obtained 180 days after allogeneic stem cell transplant. The clonotype comes from a male patient aged 55 to 69 who had an allogeneic stem cell transplant from an unrelated donor, so the T cells may come from the graft donor. Some clones in this sample may be carry-over from other donors' samples. In nucleotides, the CDR3 is TGTGCCAGCAGTTTAGGGGGCAGCTATGGCTACACCTTC. The encoded protein is CASSLGGSYGYTF.